This T cell receptor (beta chain) was identified during a study of T cell repertoires in cytomegalovirus infection. Study details: Matching HLA type, along with CMV infection, was indicated by public TCR beta signatures. Overall study findings and caveats: Public TCR beta family frequency separated CMV-and-HLA carriers, including in an independent cohort. HLA-C-restricted CMV-specific TCR beta clonotypes were dominant in the ex vivo response.

Each CDR3 protein is one row after TCRdb ran MiXCR on the reads. The sample consists of about 600,000 distinct CDR3 sequences, about 24% of them appearing once. Notes on this clonotype: Its target is not known.

V lost 0 bases and J 4 bases, leaving 21 bases between the germline ends. CDR1 SGHAT and CDR2 FQNNGV come from the germline V gene. This CDR3 is 18 amino acids long. The sequencing sample was made of CD8+ T cells from PBMCs. This TCR was sampled from a human donor in good health (CMV status not recorded). Some clones in this sample may be carry-over from other donors' samples. The V gene is TRBV11-2, the J gene TRBJ1-1; D gene unclear. The DNA for the CDR3 is TGTGCCAGCAGCTTAGAGGATCCGACACGCATCCTATTCACTGAAGCTTTCTTT. This encodes CASSLEDPTRILFTEAFF.